This T cell receptor (beta chain) was documented in a study of blood T cell repertoires in COVID-19. For the study at large: Italy, Spain and the United States were the sources of the convalescent and acute COVID-19 samples. The analysed material was cDNA or gDNA that came from T cells, B-cell-depleted T cells, or PBMCs.

This clone was found a few times. Authors' analysis steps: Amplification of reference gene primers was used by the study to estimate nucleated cell counts. Clones were sequenced by immunoSEQ multiplex PCR, and TCRdb holds only the in-frame ones, with some missing. V and J calls and clone size are those listed in that table; D and trimming were worked out from the DNA. The repertoire holds around 140,000 clones, 81% seen once, with almost 8.5% in the top ten. The sample comprised peripheral blood. The TCR comes from an older woman with active or convalescent COVID-19.

CDR3 residues: CASRAEGTGELFF. As DNA, the CDR3 is TGCGCCAGCAGAGCTGAGGGCACCGGGGAGCTGTTTTTT. The chain combines TRBV5-1 with TRBJ2-2; the D gene is possibly TRBD2 (5 bases). Looked up from germline, CDR1 is SGHRS and CDR2 is YFSETQ. The CDR3 runs to 13 residues. Trimming removed 5 bases at V and 4 bases at J, with 9 bases between.